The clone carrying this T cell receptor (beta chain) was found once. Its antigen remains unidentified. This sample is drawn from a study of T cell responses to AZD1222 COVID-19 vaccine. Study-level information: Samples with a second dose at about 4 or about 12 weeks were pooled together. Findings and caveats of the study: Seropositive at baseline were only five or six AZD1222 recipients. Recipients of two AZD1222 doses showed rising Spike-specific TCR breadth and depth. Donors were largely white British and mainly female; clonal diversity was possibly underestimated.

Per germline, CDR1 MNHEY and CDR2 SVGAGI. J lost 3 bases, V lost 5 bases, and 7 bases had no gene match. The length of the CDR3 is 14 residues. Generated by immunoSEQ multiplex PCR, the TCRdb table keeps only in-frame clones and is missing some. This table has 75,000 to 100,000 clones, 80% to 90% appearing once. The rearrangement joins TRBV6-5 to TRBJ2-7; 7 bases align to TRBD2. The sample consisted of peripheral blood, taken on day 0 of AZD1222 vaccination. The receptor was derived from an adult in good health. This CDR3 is CASSRGGVSYEQYF. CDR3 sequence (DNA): TGTGCCAGCAGTAGGGGAGGGGTTAGCTACGAGCAGTACTTC.